A selection of T cell receptor beta chains follows, all from one sample in a study of blood T cell repertoires in COVID-19. Libraries were prepared by immunoSEQ multiplex PCR; TCRdb keeps only in-frame clonotypes and omits some of them. The sample lists 270,000 or so clones; around 90% were seen once. Input material: PBMCs or T cells enriched from blood (not recorded which). These receptors were taken from a man aged 35-49 years who had been exposed to COVID-19. The conserved cysteine and the conserved F or W are not part of the CDR3 here. Fields, in order: V gene, J gene, CDR3 length, D gene, CDR3 protein. A D gene is named only where the DNA matches it firmly.

TRBV27	TRBJ1-1	11	NA	ASSFGRVGEAF
TRBV2	TRBJ2-3	9	TRBD1	ASGQGDTQY
TRBV4-1	TRBJ2-7	12	NA	ASSQVPQGYEQY
TRBV18	TRBJ2-1	13	NA	ASSRGGDQWSEQF
TRBV2	TRBJ2-7	11	TRBD2	ASSNGLAIEQY
TRBV11-2	TRBJ2-2	13	TRBD2	ASSTRTSGGGELF
TRBV9	TRBJ1-2	13	NA	ASSAPQYQGYGYT
TRBV7-8	TRBJ1-2	14	TRBD1	ASSLLTGTGNYGYT
TRBV9	TRBJ1-1	14	TRBD1	ASSVDTGGLGTEAF
TRBV7-2	TRBJ2-5	13	TRBD2	ASSSWTSGQETQY
TRBV28	TRBJ2-2	13	NA	ASSFGGRRTGELF
TRBV7-9	TRBJ2-6	16	NA	ASSPFWSTVSGANVLT
TRBV12-5	TRBJ2-3	14	TRBD2	ASGFSGSLGTDTQY
TRBV23-1	TRBJ2-1	13	TRBD1	ASGSWDRDYNEQF
TRBV7-9	TRBJ1-1	11	NA	ASSPPRGGRAF
TRBV18	TRBJ1-5	13	NA	ASSPTGISNQPQH
TRBV30	TRBJ1-2	11	NA	AWSRLINYGYT
TRBV4-2	TRBJ2-1	13	TRBD2	ASSQEYTSDNEQF
TRBV19	TRBJ2-1	10	NA	ASSAQESEQF
TRBV5-6	TRBJ1-4	11	NA	ASSLVRNEKLF
TRBV5-1	TRBJ1-2	13	TRBD1	ASGFTSGTAYGYT
TRBV25-1	TRBJ2-7	12	TRBD2	ASSEAGGNYEQY
TRBV2	TRBJ2-7	14	TRBD1	ASTPLETGGSYEQY
TRBV7-2	TRBJ1-1	11	NA	ASSLVPPGLAF
TRBV3-1/TRBV3-2	TRBJ2-7	13	TRBD1	ASSQATGGPYEQY
TRBV18	TRBJ1-1	13	TRBD1	ASSVDRGLNTEAF
TRBV9	TRBJ2-7	15	NA	ASSVGGLGLGRTEQY
TRBV6-5	TRBJ1-5	12	TRBD1	ASRTTGANQPQH
TRBV11-1	TRBJ2-7	14	NA	ASSNGGYLNSYEQY
TRBV18	TRBJ1-5	13	TRBD1	ASSLTGGMRQPQH
TRBV19	TRBJ1-5	13	NA	ASSIGGGRNQPQH
TRBV27	TRBJ1-1	13	NA	ASNPQRDTPVRAF
TRBV27	TRBJ2-3	14	TRBD2	ASSFMRGSSTDTQY
TRBV27	TRBJ2-3	14	TRBD2	ASSLLGLAGADTQY